The present T cell receptor (beta chain) was sequenced within a study of regulatory T cells in long-lasting Graves disease (dated by TCRdb to the early 2020s). Describing the broader study: In the newly diagnosed Graves' disease group, patients had been taking antithyroid drugs for less than 3 months. Patients with persistent Graves' disease were compared with patients with newly diagnosed Graves' disease using TCR sequencing and RNA sequencing of peripheral blood. TCR sequencing covered 13 persistent and around 20 newly diagnosed Graves' disease patients, 33 samples in total. The study was conducted in China and was registered as a clinical trial. Beyond this particular receptor, the publication reports: Sequencing and analysis were restricted to the TCR beta chain. The small sample size was acknowledged by the authors as a limitation that may reduce accuracy. Persistent Graves' disease patients showed lower TCR Shannon entropy and fewer highly expanded clones than newly diagnosed patients, suggesting clonal expansion. Persistent disease showed preferential use of TRBV28, TRBJ1-2 and TRBJ2-5, whereas newly diagnosed disease favored TRBV20-1 and TRBJ2-1. Patients with persistent disease shared more public clonotypes (about 2,700) than newly diagnosed patients did (around 980). The study examined only peripheral blood because the primary lesion, thyroid tissue, could not be accessed.

V is shortened by 6 bases, J by 1 base, and the region joining them spans 10 bases. From the cysteine through the phenylalanine, the CDR3 covers 14 amino acids. Of all the DNA, just the CDR3 is kept, 42 bases in frame from base 1. According to the study, the label for this sample's time point signals: newly diagnosed GD, antithyroid drugs for less than 3 months. For both TCR sequencing and RNA sequencing, RNA was extracted from PBMCs using TRIzol. Graves' disease was diagnosed according to American Thyroid Association guidelines. Patients were recruited from an endocrinology department in Xi'an, China. Each patient gave 7.5 to 10 milliliters of peripheral blood, collected in an EDTA anticoagulant tube. Ficoll Paque Plus density gradient separation was used to isolate PBMCs, and no additional T cell sorting was done. An Agilent 2100 Bioanalyzer and agarose gel were used to check RNA quality, while a NanoDrop 2000 measured RNA concentration.

This clonotype was counted ten times or more. Its recognized antigen is unknown. No quality values exist for individual bases; no much larger clone is one base distant. The library was obtained by multiplex PCR. Sequencing relied on an Illumina HiSeq 4000. TCR beta libraries were built with iRepertoire HTBI primers and Arm-PCR amplification of CDR3 regions. PCR products were gel purified before sequencing. Per the source publication's procedure: Gene usage analysis of CDR3 amino acid clonotypes relied on the approximately 60 TRBV and 14 TRBJ segments identified across samples. COPE and FqMerger were used to merge the filtered high-quality paired reads into contigs. BLAST was used to align contigs to the IMGT TRBV, TRBD and TRBJ reference genes, and CDR3 was defined following IMGT. Any clonotype with a frequency above 0.1% was counted as a highly expanded clone. Shannon entropy was used to measure repertoire diversity, and the Gini coefficient was used to measure V-J evenness. Public clonotypes were defined as clonotypes shared by more than one individual. The public reads were reprocessed in TCRdb via fastp at Q25 and MiXCR, keeping in-frame beta chains. Rows matching on CDR3 protein sequence are summarized as one entry with the most common DNA and genes. V and J calls and clone size were set by TCRdb, not the authors. This sample gives 350,000 to 450,000 distinct CDR3 sequences in total; 15% of them show up just once. Over 7% of the sample is held by the ten biggest clonotypes.

These data were likewise used in another study, on T cells in Graves' hyperthyroidism and ophthalmopathy. The second study's authors report: Stable Graves' hyperthyroidism was defined as no progression to ophthalmopathy during 18 months of follow-up. Hyperthyroidism patients were newly diagnosed, with disease duration under 2 months, and aged 18 to 65 years. The study excluded patients with uncontrolled infections, other autoimmune diseases, pregnancy or lactation. Clinical symptoms, serum thyroxine and TRAb, thyroid ultrasound, and orbital computed tomography formed the basis for the diagnoses. For the first round of RT-PCR on the TCR CDR3, the HTBI primer set was used together with the Qiagen OneStep RT-PCR kit. Blood samples also contained most of the expanded thyroid clonotypes (frequency above 0.001), which suggests that blood repertoires may reflect thyroid immune responses. In cross-validation, a model built on a 13 V-J signature told ophthalmopathy apart from stable hyperthyroidism with 87.88% sensitivity and around 81% specificity, and in testing the same model reached 80%/75%. In validation, progression to ophthalmopathy was predicted by the model with roughly 69% sensitivity and 72.22% specificity, a median of roughly 6 months before onset. To identify distinguishing TCR V-J signatures, a discovery cohort of some 100 patients was used, comprising 43 with Graves' ophthalmopathy and under 60 with stable Graves' hyperthyroidism. An independent validation cohort of around 20 hyperthyroidism patients and approximately 17 patients who later progressed to ophthalmopathy tested prospective prediction of ophthalmopathy. The 75 to 100 discovery patients were randomly split 7:3 into training and test sets. The study also compared thyroid tissue and blood T-cell repertoires from 6 or 7 Graves' hyperthyroidism patients. Once sampling was done, hyperthyroidism patients were given methimazole at a starting dose of 30 mg daily, whereas ophthalmopathy patients were given high-dose intravenous methylprednisolone. Libraries were constructed in a second round of multiplex PCR, after which size selection and purification were carried out. Paired-end sequencing of the libraries was performed with 100 bp reads on an Illumina HiSeq2000. SOAPnuke was used to process the raw data, with reads discarded if the reads contained adapters or uncalled bases, had a mean Phred below 15, or lacked an exact constant-primer or identifier match. COPE v1.2.5 was used to merge the high-quality paired reads, and each unique nucleotide sequence was defined as a clonotype. MiTCR v1.1 was used to align clonotypes to the IMGT TRBV, TRBD and TRBJ reference segments. Analysis was restricted to V-J combinations with a frequency above 0.0001, which covered 99.2% of repertoires. A TCS score was defined as the ratio of F50 (clonal expansion) to E x V (chaos), with BLOSUM62-based TCRdist applied between CDR3 peptides within each V-J. Welch's t-statistics and random forest reduced around 550 V-J features to 13, which were used in a naive Bayes classifier (R e1071). No statistical method was used to set the sample size in advance, and investigators knew the group allocation. TCR Vbeta CDR3 sequencing of roughly 140 peripheral blood samples (fewer than 45 ophthalmopathy, about 80 hyperthyroidism and approximately 17 progressor patients) is reported in the paper.

The source was peripheral blood mononuclear cells (PBMCs), collected at new diagnosis, from a patient treated with antithyroid drugs. The clonotype was recovered from a woman aged 40 to 50 with Graves disease. Donor details come from another sample of the same person, matched by shared clones. The V and J segments used are TRBV12-3 or TRBV12-4 and TRBJ2-1; the D gene cannot be resolved reliably. The base sequence is TGTGCCAGCAGAAGACAAGGGTCCTACAATGAGCAGTTCTTC. This sequence encodes CASRRQGSYNEQFF.